Below, 4 T cell receptor beta chains from the same sample are listed, as sequenced in a study of CD8+ T cells in alopecia areata (dated by TCRdb to 2016 to 2018). Library creation used the immunoSEQ multiplex PCR assay. For TCR sequencing, RNA was extracted from every sample and reverse transcribed into cDNA to serve as template. TCRdb stores this immuneACCESS table with in-frame sequences only. Part of the clones is absent; in the studies checked, under half of the shortfall reflects unresolved V genes, and no reason is known for the rest. Here the sample has tens of thousands of clones; about three quarters occur a single time. The ten largest clones capture 15% to 20% of the sample. Interpreted using the paper, the treatment or condition label stands for: oral pan-JAK inhibitor, 5-10 mg twice daily. The sequences come from CD8+ T cells sorted from blood, collected at approximately week 42, from a patient treated with tofacitinib. These receptor sequences come from a human donor with alopecia areata.

The chain carries TRBV29-1 and TRBJ1-2; the D is unclear. CDR1 SQVTM and CDR2 ANQGSEA come from the germline V gene. The CDR3 extends over 9 amino acids. In DNA, the CDR3 is TGCAGTAGCCCTTCTGGCTACACCTTC. It is translated as CSSPSGYTF. The variable domain in full, completed from reference TRBV29-1 and TRBJ1-2, reads SAVISQKPSRDICQRGTSLTIQCQVDSQVTMMFWYRQQPGQSLTLIATANQGSEATYESGFVIDKFPISRPNLTFSTLTVSNMSPEDSSIYLCSSPSGYTFGSGTRLTVV.

The chain combines TRBV5-1 with TRBJ2-1; no definite D call. V was trimmed by 0 bases and J by 3 bases, leaving 4 bases between them. Germline-derived CDR1 and CDR2 are SGHRS and YFSETQ. CDR3 length equals 13 residues. Here the CDR3 reads CASSLDGYNEQFF. The CDR3 coding sequence is TGCGCCAGCAGCTTGGACGGCTACAATGAGCAGTTCTTC.

The V gene is TRBV7-2, the J gene TRBJ2-7, with D perhaps assigned TRBD1 or TRBD2 (6 bases each). The germline V and J ends were trimmed by 0 bases and 3 bases, with 12 bases remaining between them. The germline V gene has CDR1 SGHTA and CDR2 FQGNSA. The length of the CDR3 is 15 residues. The CDR3 region has the DNA TGTGCCAGCAGCTTAGCCCGGGGGCCTGTCTACGAGCAGTACTTC. Its protein is CASSLARGPVYEQYF.

This rearrangement joins TRBV13 to TRBJ2-1; a weak D match, TRBD2 (7 bases). Trimming removed 1 base from V and 7 bases from J, with 20 bases in between. Germline V gene sequence: CDR1 PRHDT, CDR2 FYEKMQ (reference sequence). CDR3 length: 17 residues. CDR3 loop: CASSLVGEGGPGNEQFF. The DNA of the CDR3 is TGTGCCAGCAGCTTAGTCGGAGAGGGGGGGCCTGGGAATGAGCAGTTCTTC.